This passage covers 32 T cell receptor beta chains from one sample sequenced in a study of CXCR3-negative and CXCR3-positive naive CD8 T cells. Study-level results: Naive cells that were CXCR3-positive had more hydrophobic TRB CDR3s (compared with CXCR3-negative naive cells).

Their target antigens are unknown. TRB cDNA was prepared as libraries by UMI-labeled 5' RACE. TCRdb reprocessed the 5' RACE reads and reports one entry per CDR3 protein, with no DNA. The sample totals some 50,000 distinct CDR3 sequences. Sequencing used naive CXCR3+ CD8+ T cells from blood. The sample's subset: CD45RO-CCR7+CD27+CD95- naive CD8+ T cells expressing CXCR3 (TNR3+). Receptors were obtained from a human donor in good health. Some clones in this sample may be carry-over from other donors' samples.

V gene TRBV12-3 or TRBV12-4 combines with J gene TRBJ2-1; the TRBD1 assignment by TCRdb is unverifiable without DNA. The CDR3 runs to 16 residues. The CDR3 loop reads CASTPAEGARYNEQFF.

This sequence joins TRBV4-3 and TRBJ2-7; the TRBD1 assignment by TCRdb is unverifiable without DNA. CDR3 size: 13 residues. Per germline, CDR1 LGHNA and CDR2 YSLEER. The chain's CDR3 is CASSGGTGYEQYF.

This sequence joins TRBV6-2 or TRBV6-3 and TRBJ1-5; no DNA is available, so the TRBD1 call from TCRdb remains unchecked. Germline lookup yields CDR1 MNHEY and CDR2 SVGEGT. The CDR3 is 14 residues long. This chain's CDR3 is CASSPGPSNQPQHF.

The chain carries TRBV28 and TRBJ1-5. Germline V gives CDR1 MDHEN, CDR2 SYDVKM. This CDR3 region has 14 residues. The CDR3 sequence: CASSPGQRHQPQHF.

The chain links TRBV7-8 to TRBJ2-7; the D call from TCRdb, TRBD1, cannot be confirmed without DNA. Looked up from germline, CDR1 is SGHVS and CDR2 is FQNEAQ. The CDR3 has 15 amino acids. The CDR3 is CASSYGQGAAYEQYF.

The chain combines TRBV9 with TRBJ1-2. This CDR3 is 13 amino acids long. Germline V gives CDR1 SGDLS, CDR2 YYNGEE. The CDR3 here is CASSVSSNYGYTF.

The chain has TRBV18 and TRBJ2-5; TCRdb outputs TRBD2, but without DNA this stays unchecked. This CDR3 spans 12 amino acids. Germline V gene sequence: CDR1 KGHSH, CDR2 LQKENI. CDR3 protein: CATCEEEETQYF.

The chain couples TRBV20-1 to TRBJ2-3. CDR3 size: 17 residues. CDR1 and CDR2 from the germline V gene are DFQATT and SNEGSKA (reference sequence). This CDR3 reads CSARGSSGLWVTDTQYF.

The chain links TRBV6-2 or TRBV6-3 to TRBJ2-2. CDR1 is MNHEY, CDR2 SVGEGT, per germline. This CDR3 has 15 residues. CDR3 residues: CASSWVQMNTGELFF.

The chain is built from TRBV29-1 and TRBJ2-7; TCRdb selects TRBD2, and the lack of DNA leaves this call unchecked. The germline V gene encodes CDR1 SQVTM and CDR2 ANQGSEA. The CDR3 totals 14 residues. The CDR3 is CSVPGERGGQAQYF.

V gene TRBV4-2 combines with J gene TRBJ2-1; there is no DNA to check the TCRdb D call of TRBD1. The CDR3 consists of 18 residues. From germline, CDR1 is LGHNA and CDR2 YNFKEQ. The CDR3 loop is CASSQEGGSGQAYNEQFF.

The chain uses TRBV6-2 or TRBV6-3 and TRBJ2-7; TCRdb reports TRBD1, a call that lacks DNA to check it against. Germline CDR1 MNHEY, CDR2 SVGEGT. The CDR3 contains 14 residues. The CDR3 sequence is CASSIRDRADEQYF.

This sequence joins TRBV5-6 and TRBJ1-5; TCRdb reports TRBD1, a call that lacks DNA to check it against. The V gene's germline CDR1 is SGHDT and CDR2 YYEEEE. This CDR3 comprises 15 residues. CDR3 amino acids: CASSPQGDSNQPQHF.

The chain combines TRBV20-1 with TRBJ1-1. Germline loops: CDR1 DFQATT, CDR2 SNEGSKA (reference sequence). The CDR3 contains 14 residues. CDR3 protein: CSAPPLGMNTEAFF.

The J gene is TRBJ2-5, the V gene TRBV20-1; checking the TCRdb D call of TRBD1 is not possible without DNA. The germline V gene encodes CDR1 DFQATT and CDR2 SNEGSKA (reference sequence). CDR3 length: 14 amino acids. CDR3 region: CSASMGQGQETQYF.

CDR3 in amino acids: CASSFIADTQYF. The rearrangement uses TRBV7-9 and TRBJ2-3. This CDR3 region has 12 residues. CDR1 and CDR2 (germline): SEHNR, FQNEAQ (reference sequence).

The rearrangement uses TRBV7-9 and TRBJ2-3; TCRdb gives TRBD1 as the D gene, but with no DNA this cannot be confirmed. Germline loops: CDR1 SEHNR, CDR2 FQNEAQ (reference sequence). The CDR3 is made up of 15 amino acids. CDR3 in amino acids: CASSAGQPSTDTQYF. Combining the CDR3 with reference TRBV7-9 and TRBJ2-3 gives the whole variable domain DTGVSQNPRHKITKRGQNVTFRCDPISEHNRLYWYRQTLGQGPEFLTYFQNEAQLEKSRLLSDRFSAERPKGSFSTLEIQRTEQGDSAMYLCASSAGQPSTDTQYFGPGTRLTVL.

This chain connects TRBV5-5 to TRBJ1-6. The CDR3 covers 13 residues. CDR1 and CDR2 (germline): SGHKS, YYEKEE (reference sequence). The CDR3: CAISFGEDSPLHF.

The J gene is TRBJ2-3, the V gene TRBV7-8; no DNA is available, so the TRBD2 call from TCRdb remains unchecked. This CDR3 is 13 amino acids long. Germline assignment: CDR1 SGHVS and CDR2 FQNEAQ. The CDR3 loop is CASAWLVSDTQYF. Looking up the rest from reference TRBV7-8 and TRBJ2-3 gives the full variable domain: GAGVSQSPRYKVAKRGQDVALRCDPISGHVSLFWYQQALGQGPEFLTYFQNEAQLDKSGLPSDRFFAERPEGSVSTLKIQRTQQEDSAVYLCASAWLVSDTQYFGPGTRLTVL.

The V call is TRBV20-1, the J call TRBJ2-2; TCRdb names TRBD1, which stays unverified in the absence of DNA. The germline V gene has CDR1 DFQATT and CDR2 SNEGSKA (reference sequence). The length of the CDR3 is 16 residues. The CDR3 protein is CSAQPGQGPNAGELFF.

The CDR3 is CASSLPRYDEQYF. This chain connects TRBV7-9 to TRBJ2-7. Germline V gives CDR1 SEHNR, CDR2 FQNEAQ (reference sequence). The CDR3 is made up of 13 amino acids.

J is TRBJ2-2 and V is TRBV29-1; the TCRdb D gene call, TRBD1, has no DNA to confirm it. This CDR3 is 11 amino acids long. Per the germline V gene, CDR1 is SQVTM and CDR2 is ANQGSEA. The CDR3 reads CSVPGPGELFF.

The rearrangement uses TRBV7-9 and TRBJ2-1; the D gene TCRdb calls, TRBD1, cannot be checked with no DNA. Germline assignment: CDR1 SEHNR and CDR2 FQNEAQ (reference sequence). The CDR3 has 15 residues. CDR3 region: CASSLKQGVDNEQFF.

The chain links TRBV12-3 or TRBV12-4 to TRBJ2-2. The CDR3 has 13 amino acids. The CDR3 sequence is CASSTANTGELFF.

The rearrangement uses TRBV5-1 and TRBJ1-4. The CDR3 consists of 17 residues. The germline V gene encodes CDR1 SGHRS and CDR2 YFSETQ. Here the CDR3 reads CASSLGGILTTNEKLFF. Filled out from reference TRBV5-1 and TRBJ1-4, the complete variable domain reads KAGVTQTPRYLIKTRGQQVTLSCSPISGHRSVSWYQQTPGQGLQFLFEYFSETQRNKGNFPGRFSGRQFSNSRSEMNVSTLELGDSALYLCASSLGGILTTNEKLFFGSGTQLSVL.

The CDR3 reads CASSQDPAGGATNEKLFF. The chain recombines TRBV4-3 with TRBJ1-4. The germline V gene has CDR1 LGHNA and CDR2 YSLEER. The CDR3 sequence is 18 residues long.

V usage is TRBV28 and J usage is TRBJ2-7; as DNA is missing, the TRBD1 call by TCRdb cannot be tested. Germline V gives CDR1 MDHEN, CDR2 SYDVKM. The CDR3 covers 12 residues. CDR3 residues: CASSTTGYEQYF.

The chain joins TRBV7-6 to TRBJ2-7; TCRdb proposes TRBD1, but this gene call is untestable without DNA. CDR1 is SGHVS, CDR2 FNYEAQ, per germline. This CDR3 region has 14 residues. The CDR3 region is CASSLTGEDYEQYF.

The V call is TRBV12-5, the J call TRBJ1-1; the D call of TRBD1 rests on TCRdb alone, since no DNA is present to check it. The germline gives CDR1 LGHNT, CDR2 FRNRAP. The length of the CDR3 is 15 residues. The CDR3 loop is CASGLEPTGMSEAFF.

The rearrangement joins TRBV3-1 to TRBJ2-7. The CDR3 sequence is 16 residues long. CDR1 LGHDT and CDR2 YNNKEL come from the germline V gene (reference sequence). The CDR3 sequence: CASSQDVGTGAYEQYF.

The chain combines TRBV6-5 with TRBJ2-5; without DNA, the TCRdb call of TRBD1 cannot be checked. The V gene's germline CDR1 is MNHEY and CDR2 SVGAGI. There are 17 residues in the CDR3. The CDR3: CASSYVFLGGAEGTQYF.

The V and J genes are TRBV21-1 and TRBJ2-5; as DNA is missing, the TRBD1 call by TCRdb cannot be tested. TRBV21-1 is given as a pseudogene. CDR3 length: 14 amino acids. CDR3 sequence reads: CASRAASPRETQYF.